Given below is one T cell receptor (beta chain) in context. Its antigen is currently unknown. PCR employed 60 Vbeta and 13 Jbeta primers. This table comes from immunoSEQ multiplex PCR, and its TCRdb copy is limited to in-frame clones, with some not included. The sample gives tens of thousands of clones, 73% of which show up once; around 5.4% is in the top ten. These data originate in a study of cytomegalovirus exposure and HLA in healthy donors. Overall study: Among the roughly 400 genotyped donors, around 85% were placed in the Caucasian-associated ancestry cluster. Overall study findings and caveats: Most TCRs appeared rarely, but some public TCRs recurred in many donors.

In germline, CDR1 is GTSNPN, CDR2 SVGIG (reference sequence). The CDR3 sequence is 16 residues long. With 4 bases clipped from V and 1 base from J, the junction kept 9 bases outside the gene matches. The sequenced material came from PBMCs. The TCR comes from a man aged 50-60 years in good health and CMV-seronegative. J is TRBJ2-3 and V is TRBV30; TRBD2 agrees at 9 bases. CDR3 amino acids: CAWNEVASGGTDTQYF. Here the CDR3 DNA reads TGTGCCTGGAACGAGGTGGCTAGCGGGGGCACAGATACGCAGTATTTT. The whole variable domain, remainder taken from reference TRBV30 and TRBJ2-3, is SQTIHQWPATLVQPVGSPLSLECTVEGTSNPNLYWYRQAAGRGLQLLFYSVGIGQISSEVPQNLSASRPQDRQFILSSKKLLLSDSGFYLCAWNEVASGGTDTQYFGPGTRLTVL.